Following are 26 T cell receptor beta chains from one sample sequenced in a study of spatial heterogeneity in lung cancer (dated 2019 in TCRdb). The time point label on this specimen signifies: blood at routine non-recurrence follow-up after resection. The library relied on 5' RACE. Data came from a NextSeq 500. The raw public reads went through TCRdb reprocessing: fastp at Q25, MiXCR clone calling, in-frame beta chains kept. Every entry covers one CDR3 protein and lists the most common genes and DNA from its rows. This sample gives 15,000 to 20,000 distinct CDR3 sequences in total; 5.5% to 7% of them show up just once. Clones ranked in the top ten supply more than 20% of the sample. The input for sequencing was PBMCs, taken at follow-up. These receptors all stem from a male donor with early-stage non-small cell lung cancer.

This clonotype has only a few counts. The CDR3 region is CASSQDPSNSYEQYF. In nucleotides, the CDR3 is TGTGCCAGCAGCCAAGATCCGTCCAATTCCTACGAGCAGTACTTC. The rearrangement links TRBV3-1 to TRBJ2-7, with D uncertain. Trimming cost V 0 bases and J 1 base, with 10 bases left between them. This CDR3 spans 15 amino acids. CDR1 and CDR2 (germline): LGHDT, YNNKEL (reference sequence).

This clonotype was seen repeatedly, ten times or more. This chain joins TRBV28 and TRBJ1-2; 9 nucleotides line up with TRBD1. CDR1 is MDHEN, CDR2 SYDVKM, per germline. CDR3 length: 13 amino acids. Trimming cost V 5 bases and J 4 bases; bases outside gene matches: 2. The CDR3 DNA is TGTGCCAGCAGTGGGGACAGGGCCTATGGCTACACCTTC. It yields the protein CASSGDRAYGYTF.

This chain links TRBV6-1 with TRBJ2-2; 8 nucleotides match TRBD1. Germline values: CDR1 MNHNS, CDR2 SASEGT. This CDR3 has 15 residues. With 8 bases clipped from V and 5 bases from J, the junction kept 10 bases outside the gene matches. As DNA, the CDR3 is TGTGCCAGCGTACAGGGGGTTGAGGGTACCGGGGAGCTGTTTTTT. Amino acid sequence: CASVQGVEGTGELFF.

J is TRBJ2-7 and V is TRBV7-9, with D perhaps TRBD1 (6 bases). The length of the CDR3 is 14 residues. Trimming shortened V by 7 bases and J by 2 bases, and 15 bases separated the two germline ends. The germline gives CDR1 SEHNR, CDR2 FQNEAQ (reference sequence). CDR3 bases: TGTGCCAGCAATATTGGACAGTATACCTACGAGCAGTACTTC. Translation: CASNIGQYTYEQYF.

This clonotype was observed many times. CDR3 sequence: CASSSRRGTTGEQYF. The CDR3 coding sequence is TGTGCCAGCAGCTCCCGTCGAGGGACTACGGGCGAGCAGTACTTC. The chain combines TRBV27 with TRBJ2-7, with 7 bases identical to TRBD2. V was clipped by 6 bases and J by 6 bases; unmatched bases: 14. The CDR3 totals 15 residues. Germline V gene lookup returns CDR1 MNHEY and CDR2 SMNVEV (reference sequence).

This clonotype was observed at least ten times. This chain links TRBV5-1 with TRBJ2-1, with D possibly matching TRBD2 (5 bases). The CDR3 length is 13 residues. Germline assignment: CDR1 SGHRS and CDR2 YFSETQ. Trimming removed 5 bases from V and 0 bases from J, with 6 bases in between. The CDR3 nucleotides read TGCGCCAGCAGTAGCGTCTCCTACAATGAGCAGTTCTTC. Its translation is CASSSVSYNEQFF.

This clonotype appeared a few times. The chain combines TRBV6-1 with TRBJ2-3; 11 bases match TRBD2. The germline V gene encodes CDR1 MNHNS and CDR2 SASEGT. V lost 6 bases and J lost 8; bases outside the gene matches: 19. CDR3 length: 18 amino acids. CDR3 sequence: CASSWVGSGRAFWGTQYF. CDR3 bases: TGTGCCAGCAGCTGGGTTGGTAGCGGGAGGGCCTTCTGGGGTACGCAGTATTTT.

In its sample, this clonotype was seen many times. V usage is TRBV29-1 and J usage is TRBJ1-4, with 8 positions matching TRBD1. V lost 7 bases, J lost 4 bases, and 5 bases stayed unmatched. This CDR3 spans 13 amino acids. Germline-derived CDR1 and CDR2 are SQVTM and ANQGSEA. Here the CDR3 reads CSAATGVNEKLFF. CDR3 sequence (DNA): TGCAGCGCCGCGACAGGGGTTAATGAAAAACTGTTTTTT.

This clonotype occurred many times. The chain carries TRBV27 and TRBJ1-2; D call uncertain. V gave up 2 bases and J gave up 4 bases, with 14 bases separating them. The germline gives CDR1 MNHEY, CDR2 SMNVEV (reference sequence). The CDR3 length is 15 residues. CDR3 in DNA: TGTGCCAGCAGTTTAACCCCCCGTGTACCCTATGGCTACACCTTC. Protein: CASSLTPRVPYGYTF.

This clonotype was counted many times. The CDR3 spells CASSLGTGAYEQYF. The DNA for the CDR3 is TGTGCCAGCAGCTTAGGGACAGGGGCCTACGAGCAGTACTTC. The V call is TRBV7-2, the J call TRBJ2-7; 9 bases align to TRBD1. The CDR3 covers 14 residues. The germline V gene has CDR1 SGHTA and CDR2 FQGNSA. V shed 1 base and J 2 bases; nucleotides not matched to a gene: 0.

The sample holds many counts of this clonotype. The rearrangement joins TRBV28 to TRBJ2-7; D unclear. The CDR3 extends over 14 amino acids. CDR1 is MDHEN, CDR2 SYDVKM, per germline. With 8 bases removed from V and 2 bases from J, the gap between germline ends came to 16 bases. DNA for the CDR3: TGTGCCAGCGGGGAAAGGCAACCTCCCTACGAGCAGTACTTC. Its protein is CASGERQPPYEQYF.

This clonotype is termed medium-sized. This CDR3 is CASCRGAGGRSSYEQYF. The DNA for the CDR3 is TGTGCCAGCTGCCGGGGAGCGGGAGGCCGGAGCTCCTACGAGCAGTACTTC. The chain recombines TRBV28 with TRBJ2-7, with 9 bases identical to TRBD2. V shed 8 bases, J shed 0 bases, and the junction held 14 bases outside the gene matches. The CDR3 contains 17 residues. Germline CDR1 MDHEN, CDR2 SYDVKM.

This clonotype was recorded at least ten times. This chain links TRBV7-3 with TRBJ1-6; a weak D match, TRBD1 (6 bases). This CDR3 comprises 17 residues. Trimming left V 5 bases short and J 8 bases short, with 22 bases between. Germline V gene lookup returns CDR1 SGHTA and CDR2 FQGTGA. The CDR3 DNA sequence: TGTGCCAGCAGCCAGGAATGGGACACGAGGTATTATTCACCCCTCCACTTT. This encodes CASSQEWDTRYYSPLHF.

In this sample, this clonotype turned up many times. The V and J genes are TRBV5-1 and TRBJ2-6; the D gene is possibly TRBD1 (5 bases). CDR1 and CDR2 (germline): SGHRS, YFSETQ. V was trimmed by 0 bases and J by 0 bases, leaving 13 bases between them. CDR3 size: 18 residues. The DNA of the CDR3 is TGCGCCAGCAGCTTGGGGGATTGGGGCCGCTCTGGGGCCAACGTCCTGACTTTC. It encodes CASSLGDWGRSGANVLTF.

This clonotype turned up a few times. The rearrangement joins TRBV5-4 to TRBJ2-2, with TRBD2 identical over 8 bases. The CDR3 sequence is 18 residues long. The germline V gene encodes CDR1 SGHNT and CDR2 YYREEE (reference sequence). V dropped 6 bases and J dropped 0; count of bases not matched to a gene: 13. DNA of the CDR3: TGTGCCAGCAAGTCGGGAGGGCCGTCGCGGACGAACACCGGGGAGCTGTTTTTT. This encodes CASKSGGPSRTNTGELFF.

This clonotype occurred a few times. The genes are TRBV6-5 and TRBJ2-1; D remains unclear. CDR1 MNHEY and CDR2 SVGAGI come from the germline V gene. Trimming stripped 0 bases from V and 4 bases from J, with 10 bases between. The CDR3 is 15 amino acids. CDR3: CASSYSVGSYNEQFF. The CDR3 DNA follows: TGTGCCAGCAGTTACTCCGTCGGGTCGTACAATGAGCAGTTCTTC.

The table lists this clonotype with many counts. The chain couples TRBV12-3 or TRBV12-4 to TRBJ1-4; possibly TRBD1 for D (5 bases). The V end was cut by 5 bases, the J end by 0 bases, with 10 bases between. This CDR3 is built from 15 residues. CDR3 region: CASSPPGATNEKLFF. The CDR3 nucleotides are TGTGCCAGCAGTCCCCCGGGGGCAACTAATGAAAAACTGTTTTTT.

V usage is TRBV12-3 or TRBV12-4 and J usage is TRBJ2-1; D is ambiguous. The length of the CDR3 is 12 residues. V lost 2 bases, J lost 9 bases, and 8 bases lay in between. The CDR3 is CASSLKGREQFF. CDR3 DNA: TGTGCCAGCAGTTTAAAAGGACGTGAGCAGTTCTTC.

This clonotype was observed at least ten times. The CDR3 spells CAWSVQANTEAFF. CDR3 nucleotide sequence: TGTGCCTGGAGTGTTCAGGCGAACACTGAAGCTTTCTTT. The V call is TRBV30, the J call TRBJ1-1; no reliable D call. Between the trimmed V and J ends, which lost 0 bases and 1 base, there was a span of 6 bases. CDR3 length equals 13 residues. In germline, CDR1 is GTSNPN, CDR2 SVGIG (reference sequence).

This clonotype has a count of ten or more. The V call is TRBV6-2 or TRBV6-3, the J call TRBJ2-2; TRBD2 aligns across 11 bases. Germline CDR1 and CDR2: MNHEY and SVGEGT. J gave up 1 base and V 5 bases, and 12 bases lay outside the gene matches. The CDR3 has 19 residues. CDR3 in amino acids: CASSPGLAEVFGNTGELFF. The CDR3 DNA reads as TGTGCCAGCAGTCCGGGACTAGCGGAGGTTTTCGGGAACACCGGGGAGCTGTTTTTT.

This clonotype was seen at least ten times. This chain uses TRBV20-1 with TRBJ2-2; TRBD1 aligns across 7 bases. CDR3 length: 13 amino acids. The V and J ends lost 3 bases and 4 bases, in that order; junction bases with no gene match: 2. Germline V gene lookup returns CDR1 DFQATT and CDR2 SNEGSKA (reference sequence). The CDR3 nucleotides are TGCAGTGCTAGGGACAGGAGCACCGGGGAGCTGTTTTTT. This encodes CSARDRSTGELFF.

This clonotype is labeled as medium-sized. The V gene is TRBV5-4, the J gene TRBJ2-7; 9 nucleotides agree with TRBD1. V gave up 3 bases and J gave up 4 bases; unmatched junction bases: 8. From germline, CDR1 is SGHNT and CDR2 YYREEE (reference sequence). The CDR3 spans 15 residues. CDR3 nucleotide sequence: TGTGCCAGCAGCTCGAGGACAGGGGTGAGTTACGAGCAGTACTTC. Its translation is CASSSRTGVSYEQYF.

This clonotype was counted many times. CDR3 in amino acids: CASSTGEILRYEQYF. The CDR3 coding sequence is TGTGCCAGCAGTACGGGCGAAATACTCCGCTACGAGCAGTACTTC. The J gene is TRBJ2-7, the V gene TRBV28, with D unclear. Trimming stripped 5 bases from V and 3 bases from J, with 17 bases between. CDR3 length: 15 amino acids. The germline V gene encodes CDR1 MDHEN and CDR2 SYDVKM.

This clonotype was observed a single time. The chain employs TRBV12-3 or TRBV12-4 and TRBJ2-2; D not certain. The CDR3 is 13 residues long. The V and J ends lost 3 bases and 6 bases respectively, with 8 bases between them. CDR3 nucleotides: TGTGCCAGCAGTTTTATGGGCCCCGGGGAGCTGTTTTTT. Translating it yields CASSFMGPGELFF.

V gene TRBV4-1 combines with J gene TRBJ2-2; TRBD1 agrees at 9 bases. Germline assignment: CDR1 MGHRA and CDR2 YSYEKL. Germline trimming cut 3 bases from V and 1 base from J; bases unmatched to any gene: 12. This CDR3 has 19 amino acids. The DNA for the CDR3 is TGCGCCAGCAGCCATCCGGCGGGACAGGGAAAAAGGAACACCGGGGAGCTGTTTTTT. It codes for CASSHPAGQGKRNTGELFF.

In this sample, this clonotype turned up many times. The chain employs TRBV12-3 or TRBV12-4 and TRBJ2-1; TRBD1 or TRBD2 may be the D gene (5 bases each). The V gene lost 4 bases and the J gene lost 3 bases, with 16 bases spanning the gap. CDR3 length equals 16 residues. The CDR3 bases are TGTGCCAGCAGTTGGGGGTGGCCTTGGTACTACAATGAGCAGTTCTTC. The encoded protein is CASSWGWPWYYNEQFF.